The sequence of this T cell receptor (beta chain) was determined in a study of shared clonotypes between healthy human individuals. Study results and limitations: On the whole, naive subsets had larger estimated richness than memory subsets had. Clonotype sharing levels among donors were expected to vary with sequencing depth.

Trimming left V 1 base short and J 4 bases short, with 16 bases between. Germline CDR1 SEHNR, CDR2 FQNEAQ (reference sequence). This CDR3 is built from 16 residues. Notes on this clone: Its matching antigen is unknown.

Nashville, Tennessee was home to all donors, who were Caucasian adults. The CD4+ fraction was divided into a CD45RA+ naive subset and a CD45RA-negative memory subset. Here immunoSEQ multiplex PCR was the method, and the copy in TCRdb shows in-frame clones only, minus some. The data contain about 1 million clones, around 74% of them singletons. The chain joins TRBV7-9 to TRBJ2-5; D assignment may be TRBD1 or TRBD2 (6 bases each). This clonotype originated in a man younger than 35 in good health. Sequenced sample: memory CD4+ T cells sorted from blood. Subset defined: CD45RA-negative fraction. The CDR3 is CASSLEGGSLGETQYF. The CDR3 DNA is TGTGCCAGCAGCTTAGAAGGGGGGAGCCTTGGAGAGACCCAGTACTTC.